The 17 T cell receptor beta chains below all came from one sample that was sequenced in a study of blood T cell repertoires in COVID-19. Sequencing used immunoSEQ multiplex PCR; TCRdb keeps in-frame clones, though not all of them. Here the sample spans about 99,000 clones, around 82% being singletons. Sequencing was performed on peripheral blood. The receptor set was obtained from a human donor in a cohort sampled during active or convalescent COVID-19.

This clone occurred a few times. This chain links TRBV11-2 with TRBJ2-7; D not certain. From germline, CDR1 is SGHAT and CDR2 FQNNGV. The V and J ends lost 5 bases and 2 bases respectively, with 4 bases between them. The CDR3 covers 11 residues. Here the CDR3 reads CASSPAYEQYF. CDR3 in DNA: TGTGCCAGCAGCCCCGCCTACGAGCAGTACTTC. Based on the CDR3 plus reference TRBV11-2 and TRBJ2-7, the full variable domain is EAGVAQSPRYKIIEKRQSVAFWCNPISGHATLYWYQQILGQGPKLLIQFQNNGVVDDSQLPKDRFSAERLKGVDSTLKIQPAKLEDSAVYLCASSPAYEQYFGPGTRLTVT.

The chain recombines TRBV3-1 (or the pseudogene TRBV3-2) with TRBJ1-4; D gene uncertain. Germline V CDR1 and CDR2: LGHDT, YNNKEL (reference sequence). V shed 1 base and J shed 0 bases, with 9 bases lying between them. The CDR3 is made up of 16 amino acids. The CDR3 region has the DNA TGTGCCAGCAGCCAAGTTGAGGGTCCAACTAATGAAAAACTGTTTTTT. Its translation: CASSQVEGPTNEKLFF.

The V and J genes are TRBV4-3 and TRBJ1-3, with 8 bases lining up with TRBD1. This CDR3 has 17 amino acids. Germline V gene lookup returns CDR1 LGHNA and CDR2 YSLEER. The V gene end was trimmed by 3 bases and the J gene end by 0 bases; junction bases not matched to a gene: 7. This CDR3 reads CASSHIDRGISGNTIYF. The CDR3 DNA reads TGCGCCAGCAGCCATATAGACAGGGGCATCTCTGGAAACACCATATATTTT.

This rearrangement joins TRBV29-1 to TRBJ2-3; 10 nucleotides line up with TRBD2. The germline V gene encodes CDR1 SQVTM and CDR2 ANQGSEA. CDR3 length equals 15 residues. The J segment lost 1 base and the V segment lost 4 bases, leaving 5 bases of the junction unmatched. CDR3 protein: CSVVASGGRTDTQYF. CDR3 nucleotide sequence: TGCAGCGTTGTAGCTAGCGGGGGACGCACAGATACGCAGTATTTT.

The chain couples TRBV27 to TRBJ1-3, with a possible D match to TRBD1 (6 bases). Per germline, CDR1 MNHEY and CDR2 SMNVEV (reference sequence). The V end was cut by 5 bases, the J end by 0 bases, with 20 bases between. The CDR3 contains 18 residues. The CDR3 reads CASSRRQDITSSGNTIYF. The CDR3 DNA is TGTGCCAGCAGTCGAAGACAGGACATTACGAGCTCTGGAAACACCATATATTTT.

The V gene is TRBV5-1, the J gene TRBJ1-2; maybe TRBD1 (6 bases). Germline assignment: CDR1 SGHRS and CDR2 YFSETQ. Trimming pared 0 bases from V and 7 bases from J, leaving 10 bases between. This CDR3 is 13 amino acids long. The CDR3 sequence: CASSLDRVGGYTF. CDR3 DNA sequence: TGCGCCAGCAGCTTGGACAGGGTCGGTGGCTACACCTTC.

The CDR3 nucleotides are TGTGCCAGCAACCCCGACAGGCGCAATGAGCAGTTCTTC. It translates to CASNPDRRNEQFF. J is TRBJ2-1 and V is TRBV6-5, with D perhaps matching TRBD1 (6 bases). The germline V gene encodes CDR1 MNHEY and CDR2 SVGAGI. Trimming cost V 7 bases and J 6 bases, with 13 bases left between them. This CDR3 contains 13 residues.

In nucleotides, the CDR3 is TGTGCCAGCAGCCAAAGCGAGGGACAGGTGGACTATGGCTACACCTTC. This codes for CASSQSEGQVDYGYTF. The V gene is TRBV3-1 (or the pseudogene TRBV3-2), the J gene TRBJ1-2; TRBD1 agrees at 8 bases. Per the germline V gene, CDR1 is LGHDT and CDR2 is YNNKEL (reference sequence). The V gene end was trimmed by 2 bases and the J gene end by 3 bases; junction bases not matched to a gene: 8. CDR3 length: 16 amino acids.

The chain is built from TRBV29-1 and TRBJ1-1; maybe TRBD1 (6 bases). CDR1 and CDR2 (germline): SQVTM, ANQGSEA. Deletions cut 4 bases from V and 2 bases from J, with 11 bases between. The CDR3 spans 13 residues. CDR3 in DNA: TGCAGCGTTGCCCGGACAGCCAACACTGAAGCTTTCTTT. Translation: CSVARTANTEAFF.

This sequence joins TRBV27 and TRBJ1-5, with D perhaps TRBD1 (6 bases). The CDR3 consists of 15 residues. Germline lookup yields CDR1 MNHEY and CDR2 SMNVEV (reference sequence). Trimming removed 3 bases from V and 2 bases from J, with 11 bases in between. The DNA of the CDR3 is TGTGCCAGCAGTTTGGGGGGGGCGGGCAATCAGCCCCAGCATTTT. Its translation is CASSLGGAGNQPQHF.

Written as DNA, the CDR3 is TGTGCCAGCAGCTTAGTTCCGAACTCAGAGCAGTACTTC. Translated: CASSLVPNSEQYF. J is TRBJ2-7 and V is TRBV11-3, with unresolved D. The CDR3 contains 13 residues. In germline, CDR1 is SGHNT, CDR2 YENEEA. Trimming took off 1 base at V and 7 bases at J, with 11 bases between the two ends.

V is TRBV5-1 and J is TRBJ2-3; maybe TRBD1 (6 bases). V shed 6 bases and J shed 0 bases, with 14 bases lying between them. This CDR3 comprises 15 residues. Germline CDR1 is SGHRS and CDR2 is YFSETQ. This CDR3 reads CASNLRGISTDTQYF. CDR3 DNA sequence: TGCGCCAGCAACCTTAGGGGGATTAGCACAGATACGCAGTATTTT.

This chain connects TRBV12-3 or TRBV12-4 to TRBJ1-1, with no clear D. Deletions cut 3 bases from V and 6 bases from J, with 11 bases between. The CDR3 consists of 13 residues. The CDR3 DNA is TGTGCCAGCAGTTTCCAGGCCGGCGCTGAAGCTTTCTTT. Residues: CASSFQAGAEAFF.

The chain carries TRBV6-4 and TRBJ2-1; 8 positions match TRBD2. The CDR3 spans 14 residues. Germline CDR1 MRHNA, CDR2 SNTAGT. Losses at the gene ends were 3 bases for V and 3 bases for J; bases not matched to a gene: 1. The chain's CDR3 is CASSESGGYNEQFF. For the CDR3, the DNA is TGTGCCAGCAGTGAAAGCGGGGGCTACAATGAGCAGTTCTTC.

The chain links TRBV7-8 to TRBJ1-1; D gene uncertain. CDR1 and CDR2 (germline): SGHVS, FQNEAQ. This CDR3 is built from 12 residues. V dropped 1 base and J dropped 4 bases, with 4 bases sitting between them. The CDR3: CASSLVLTEAFF. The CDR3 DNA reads TGTGCCAGCAGCTTAGTTCTCACTGAAGCTTTCTTT.

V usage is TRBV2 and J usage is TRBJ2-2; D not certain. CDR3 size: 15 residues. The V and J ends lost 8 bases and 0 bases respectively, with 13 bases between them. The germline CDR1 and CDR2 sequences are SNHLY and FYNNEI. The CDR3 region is CASRVHDTNTGELFF. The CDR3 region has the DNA TGTGCCAGCCGAGTTCATGACACGAACACCGGGGAGCTGTTTTTT.

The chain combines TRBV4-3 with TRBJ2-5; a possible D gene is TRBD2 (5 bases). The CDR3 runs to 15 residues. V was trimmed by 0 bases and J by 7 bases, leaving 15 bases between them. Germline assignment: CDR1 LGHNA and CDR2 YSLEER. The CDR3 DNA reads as TGCGCCAGCAGCCAAGATCTCGCCGAGGCGGGGACCCAGTACTTC. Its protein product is CASSQDLAEAGTQYF.